The T cell receptor (beta chain) described here comes from a study of low-dose radiotherapy and immunotherapy resistance in tumors. Described time point: after trial treatment. Treatment noted: LDRT plus nivolumab, ipilimumab, low-dose cyclophosphamide and aspirin (RACIN trial). This clonotype was seen repeatedly, ten times or more. In germline, CDR1 is MGHRA, CDR2 YSYEKL. With V trimmed by 3 bases and J by 3 bases, 12 bases remained unmatched. The CDR3 contains 17 residues. Alpha and beta chains were covered, as first-strand cDNA relied on TRAV- and TRBV-specific primers. A roughly 19-cycle PCR with a constant-region primer and V-primer adapter amplified TCRs. TCRdb passed the reads through MiXCR, listing each CDR3 protein once. The sample lists approximately 100,000 distinct CDR3 sequences; less than 25% were seen once.

The chain carries TRBV4-1 and TRBJ2-7; 9 bases fit TRBD1. The TCR sequence derives from a male donor with prostate cancer. The material was PBMCs, obtained after low-dose radiotherapy plus immunotherapy. CDR3 sequence reads: CASSHTTPGQGFYEQYF. The CDR3 coding sequence is TGCGCCAGCAGCCACACTACCCCGGGACAGGGATTCTACGAGCAGTACTTC.